The T cell receptor beta chain described here comes from a study of regulatory and conventional T cells in RAG deficiency. General study results and limits: These Omenn syndrome Treg sorts may hold peripherally activated cells instead.

Clones were sequenced by immunoSEQ multiplex PCR, and TCRdb holds only the in-frame ones, with some missing. The sample has about 34,000 clones; 75% to 80% are singletons. The sorted conventional CD4+ T cells were CD25-low and CD127-high, with genomic DNA sequenced. The CDR3 is 15 amino acids. Germline V CDR1 and CDR2: LNHDA, SQIVND (reference sequence). The V end lost 1 base, the J end lost 4 bases, and 8 bases lay between the germline ends. This clone has a handful of counts. Its antigen is still unknown. These data were also reused for a study on regulatory T cells. That source adds: Primers: 52 TRBV forward and 13 TRBJ reverse.

The sequenced sample consisted of CD4+ effector T cells sorted from blood. The sequence derives from a human donor in good health. The V gene is TRBV19, the J gene TRBJ1-6; D gene unclear. CDR3 in amino acids: CASSIGVTYNSPLHF. The CDR3 DNA follows: TGTGCCAGTAGTATAGGGGTGACTTATAATTCACCCCTCCACTTT.